The text below deals with one T cell receptor (beta chain). Assay: immunoSEQ multiplex PCR; the TCRdb copy retains only in-frame clones and omits some. This table has a few hundred thousand clones, 84% appearing once. The entry originates in a study of blood T cell repertoires in COVID-19. There are 14 residues in the CDR3. Germline V CDR1 and CDR2: LNHDA, SQIVND (reference sequence). The V end was cut by 9 bases, the J end by 4 bases, with 17 bases between. This sequence was found in a woman aged 40 to 49 who had recovered from COVID-19. The sample consisted of PBMCs or T cells enriched from blood (not recorded which). The chain combines TRBV19 with TRBJ2-3, with D perhaps TRBD1 (6 bases). CDR3 loop: CARTTGRFADTQYF. The CDR3 DNA reads TGTGCCAGGACTACAGGGCGCTTTGCAGATACGCAGTATTTT.